Listed below are T cell receptor beta chains from one sample, sequenced in a study of blood T cells in healthy people across ages. TCRdb processed the 5' RACE reads anew with MiXCR; each CDR3 protein has one entry. The sample gives about 970,000 distinct CDR3 sequences, 51% of which show up once; 20% to 25% is in the top ten. Sequencing was carried out using blood. The receptor source for this set is a woman between 55 and 75 years old in good health. Both conserved end residues are part of each CDR3. Each record gives: CDR3 length, D gene, clone size, V gene, J gene, CDR3 protein, CDR3 DNA. The D gene is left open where the match is weak. Only some rows state a clone size, as once, few, many or a class for expanded clones.

>13|NA|NA|TRBV10-3|TRBJ1-1
CAISDMVVLEAFF
TGTGCCATCAGTGATATGGTGGTCCTTGAAGCTTTCTTT
>17|NA|NA|TRBV11-2|TRBJ2-3
CASSTSGGTASTDTQYF
TGTGCCAGCAGCACCTCCGGCGGGACGGCTAGCACAGATACGCAGTATTTT
>14|TRBD2|NA|TRBV5-4|TRBJ2-1
CASSPGTSGREQFF
TGTGCCAGCAGCCCCGGGACTAGCGGCCGCGAGCAGTTCTTC
>12|NA|many|TRBV28|TRBJ2-3
CASRDRTDTQYF
TGTGCCAGCAGGGACCGCACAGATACGCAGTATTTT
>13|NA|NA|TRBV27|TRBJ2-7
CASSSGINYEQYF
TGTGCCAGCAGTTCAGGGATAAACTACGAGCAGTACTTC
>14|NA|NA|TRBV6-1|TRBJ1-1
CAARTGSPDTEAFF
TGTGCCGCCAGGACGGGCAGCCCGGACACTGAAGCTTTCTTT
>15|NA|NA|TRBV20-1|TRBJ2-7
CSARDLGGHVSEQYF
TGCAGTGCTAGAGATCTCGGGGGGCACGTTTCCGAGCAGTACTTC
>15|TRBD2|NA|TRBV9|TRBJ2-5
CASSAARSGSSEQYF
TGTGCCAGCAGCGCTGCCCGGAGCGGGAGTTCTGAGCAGTACTTC
>15|NA|once|TRBV28|TRBJ2-6
CASSKRPSGANVLTF
TGTGCCAGCAGTAAACGGCCCTCTGGGGCCAACGTCCTGACTTTC
>19|NA|NA|TRBV2|TRBJ1-5
CASSDSRRKVTFSKQPQHF
TGTGCCAGCAGTGATTCCCGCCGAAAAGTGACCTTTAGCAAGCAGCCCCAGCATTTT
>14|NA|NA|TRBV9|TRBJ2-7
CASSVGHSQSEQYF
TGTGCCAGCAGCGTAGGGCACAGCCAGAGCGAGCAGTACTTC
>14|TRBD2|NA|TRBV10-1|TRBJ2-1
CASSESLAGIAQFF
TGCGCCAGCAGTGAGTCATTAGCGGGAATCGCGCAGTTCTTC
>13|NA|NA|TRBV2|TRBJ2-1
CACRTGRDNEQFF
TGTGCCTGCCGGACAGGGAGGGACAATGAGCAGTTCTTC
>12|NA|NA|TRBV28|TRBJ2-7
CASSPEWREQYF
TGTGCCAGCAGCCCCGAGTGGCGCGAGCAGTACTTC
>15|NA|NA|TRBV4-1|TRBJ1-1
CASSQGWGMNTEAFF
TGCGCCAGCAGCCAAGGTTGGGGGATGAACACTGAAGCTTTCTTT
>17|TRBD2|NA|TRBV20-1|TRBJ2-3
CSALGLAGGPSTDTQYF
TGCAGTGCGCTGGGACTAGCGGGAGGGCCGAGCACAGATACGCAGTATTTT
>16|TRBD2|few|TRBV12-3/TRBV12-4|TRBJ2-1
CASSPRSGRAMNEQFF
TGTGCCAGCAGTCCGAGGTCCGGGAGGGCCATGAATGAGCAGTTCTTC
>15|TRBD2|NA|TRBV7-9|TRBJ2-7
CASSSRLAEPYEQYF
TGTGCCAGCAGCTCCCGACTAGCAGAGCCCTACGAGCAGTACTTC
>14|NA|NA|TRBV7-9|TRBJ1-5
CASSLDGFNQPQHF
TGTGCCAGCAGCTTAGACGGGTTCAATCAGCCCCAGCATTTT
>13|TRBD2|few|TRBV5-1|TRBJ2-1
CASTSGSYNEQFF
TGCGCCAGCACTAGCGGTTCCTACAATGAGCAGTTCTTC
>15|NA|NA|TRBV12-3/TRBV12-4|TRBJ2-3
CASSSPGGNPDTQYF
TGTGCCAGCAGTTCCCCCGGGGGAAACCCAGATACGCAGTATTTT
>17|NA|NA|TRBV7-2|TRBJ2-1
CASSSVEGIGTYNEQFF
TGTGCCAGCAGCTCGGTCGAAGGGATTGGGACCTACAATGAGCAGTTCTTC
>13|NA|NA|TRBV2|TRBJ2-2
CAGRQENTGELFF
TGTGCCGGCCGACAGGAGAACACCGGGGAGCTGTTTTTT
>14|TRBD2|NA|TRBV24-1|TRBJ2-1
CATSEREGPNEQFF
TGTGCCACCTCGGAGCGGGAGGGACCCAATGAGCAGTTCTTC
>15|NA|NA|TRBV18|TRBJ2-3
CASSPLQVRTDTQYF
TGTGCCAGCTCACCACTACAGGTCAGGACAGATACGCAGTATTTT
>15|NA|many|TRBV5-1|TRBJ2-1
CASSPGTSSYNEQFF
TGTGCCAGCAGCCCGGGGACTTCCTCCTACAATGAGCAGTTCTTC
>15|TRBD2|few|TRBV20-1|TRBJ2-7
CSASRTSGSSYEQYF
TGCAGTGCTTCGAGGACTAGCGGTAGCTCCTACGAGCAGTACTTC
>12|NA|NA|TRBV28|TRBJ2-3
CASSFYAGGTYF
TGTGCCAGCAGTTTCTATGCAGGAGGGACGTATTTT
>11|NA|few|TRBV6-5|TRBJ2-5
CASNKGETQYF
TGTGCCAGCAACAAGGGCGAGACCCAGTACTTC
>16|NA|NA|TRBV28|TRBJ2-7
CASSLETITSAHEQYF
TGTGCCAGCAGTTTAGAAACCATAACTAGTGCCCACGAGCAGTACTTC
>15|NA|NA|TRBV4-3|TRBJ2-5
CASSQGRGLSQTQYF
TGCGCCAGCAGCCAAGGGCGTGGGCTTTCTCAGACCCAGTACTTC
>16|TRBD2|NA|TRBV5-1|TRBJ2-1
CASSALAGLSYNEQFF
TGCGCCAGCAGCGCACTAGCGGGTCTCTCCTACAATGAGCAGTTCTTC
>15|NA|few|TRBV20-1|TRBJ2-1
CSASPTGWAYNEQFF
TGCAGTGCTAGCCCCACAGGGTGGGCCTACAATGAGCAGTTCTTC
>14|NA|few|TRBV5-1|TRBJ1-2
CASSSHDSRGGYTF
TGCGCCAGCAGCTCTCATGACAGTCGCGGTGGCTACACCTTC
>15|TRBD1|few|TRBV5-1|TRBJ1-1
CASSTLQGESTEAFF
TGCGCCAGCAGCACGTTACAGGGGGAGAGCACTGAAGCTTTCTTT
>15|NA|few|TRBV6-2/TRBV6-3|TRBJ2-5
CASSYGTTTQETQYF
TGTGCCAGCAGTTACGGGACAACTACACAAGAGACCCAGTACTTC
>15|TRBD2|NA|TRBV3-1|TRBJ2-5
CASSQRDYPYNEQYF
TGTGCCAGCAGCCAACGGGACTATCCCTACAATGAGCAGTACTTC
>14|NA|NA|TRBV7-2|TRBJ1-1
CASSSPVGNTEAFF
TGTGCCAGCAGCTCGCCCGTGGGGAACACTGAAGCTTTCTTT
>15|NA|few|TRBV4-1|TRBJ2-7
CASSLRSTEPYEQYF
TGCGCCAGCAGCCTTCGTAGCACGGAACCCTACGAGCAGTACTTC
>15|NA|NA|TRBV9|TRBJ2-3
CASSPIAGSTDTQYF
TGTGCCAGCAGCCCCATTGCGGGAAGCACAGATACGCAGTATTTT